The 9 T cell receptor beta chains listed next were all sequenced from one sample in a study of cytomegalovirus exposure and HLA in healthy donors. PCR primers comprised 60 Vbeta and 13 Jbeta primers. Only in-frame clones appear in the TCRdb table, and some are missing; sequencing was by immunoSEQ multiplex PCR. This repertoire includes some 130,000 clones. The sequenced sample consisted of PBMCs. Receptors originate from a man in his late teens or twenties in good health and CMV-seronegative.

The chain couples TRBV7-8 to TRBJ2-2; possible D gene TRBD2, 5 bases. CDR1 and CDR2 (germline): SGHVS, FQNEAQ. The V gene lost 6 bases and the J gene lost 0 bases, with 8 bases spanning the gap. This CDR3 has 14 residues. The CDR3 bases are TGTGCCAGCAGGGCCGGGACGAACACCGGGGAGCTGTTTTTT. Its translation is CASRAGTNTGELFF. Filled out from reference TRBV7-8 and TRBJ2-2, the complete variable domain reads GAGVSQSPRYKVAKRGQDVALRCDPISGHVSLFWYQQALGQGPEFLTYFQNEAQLDKSGLPSDRFFAERPEGSVSTLKIQRTQQEDSAVYLCASRAGTNTGELFFGEGSRLTVL.

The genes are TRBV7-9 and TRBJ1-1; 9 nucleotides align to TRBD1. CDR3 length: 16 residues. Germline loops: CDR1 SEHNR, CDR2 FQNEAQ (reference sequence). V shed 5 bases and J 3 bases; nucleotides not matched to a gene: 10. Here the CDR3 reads CASSPAQGARDTEAFF. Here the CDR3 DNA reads TGTGCCAGCAGCCCGGCACAGGGGGCTAGGGACACTGAAGCTTTCTTT.

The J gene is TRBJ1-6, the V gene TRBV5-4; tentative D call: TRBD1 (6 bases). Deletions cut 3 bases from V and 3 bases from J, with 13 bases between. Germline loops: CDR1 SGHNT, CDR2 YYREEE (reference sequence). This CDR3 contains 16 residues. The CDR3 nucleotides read TGTGCCAGCAGCTCCCGGACAGCTGGCTATAATTCACCCCTCCACTTT. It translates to CASSSRTAGYNSPLHF.

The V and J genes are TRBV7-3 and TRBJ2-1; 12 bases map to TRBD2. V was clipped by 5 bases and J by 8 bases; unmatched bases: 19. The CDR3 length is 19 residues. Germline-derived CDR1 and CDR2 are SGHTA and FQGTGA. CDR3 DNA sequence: TGTGCCAGCAGCGAAACCCCCGGACTAGCGGGGCCCAAGGACGATGAGCAGTTCTTC. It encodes CASSETPGLAGPKDDEQFF. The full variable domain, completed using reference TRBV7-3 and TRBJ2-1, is GAGVSQTPSNKVTEKGKYVELRCDPISGHTALYWYRQSLGQGPEFLIYFQGTGAADDSGLPNDRFFAVRPEGSVSTLKIQRTERGDSAVYLCASSETPGLAGPKDDEQFFGPGTRLTVL.

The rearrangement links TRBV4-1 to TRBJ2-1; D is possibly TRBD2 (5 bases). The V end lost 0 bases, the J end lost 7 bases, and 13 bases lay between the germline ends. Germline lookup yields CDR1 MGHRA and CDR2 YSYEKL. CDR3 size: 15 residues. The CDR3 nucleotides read TGCGCCAGCAGCCAAGAGGGAGAGGGTCGAAATGAGCAGTTCTTC. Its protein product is CASSQEGEGRNEQFF.

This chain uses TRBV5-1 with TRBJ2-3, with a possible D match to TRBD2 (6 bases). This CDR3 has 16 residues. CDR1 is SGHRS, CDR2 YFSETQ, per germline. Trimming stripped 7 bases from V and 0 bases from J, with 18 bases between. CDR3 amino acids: CASLGGTGTSTDTQYF. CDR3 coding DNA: TGCGCCAGCCTGGGAGGTACGGGAACGAGCACAGATACGCAGTATTTT.

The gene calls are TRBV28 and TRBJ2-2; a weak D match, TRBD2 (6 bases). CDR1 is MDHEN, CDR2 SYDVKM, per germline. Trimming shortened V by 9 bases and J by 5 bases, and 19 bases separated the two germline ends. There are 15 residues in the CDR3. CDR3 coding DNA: TGTGCCAGTTTCGAGGCGGGGCGAGGTACCGGGGAGCTGTTTTTT. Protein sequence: CASFEAGRGTGELFF.

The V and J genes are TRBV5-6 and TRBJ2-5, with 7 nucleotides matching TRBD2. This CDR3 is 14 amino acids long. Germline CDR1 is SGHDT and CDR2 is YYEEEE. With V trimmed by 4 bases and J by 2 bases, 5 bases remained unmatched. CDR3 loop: CASSPGLEQETQYF. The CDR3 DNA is TGTGCCAGCAGCCCTGGACTAGAACAAGAGACCCAGTACTTC. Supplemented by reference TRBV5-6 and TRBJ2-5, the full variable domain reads DAGVTQSPTHLIKTRGQQVTLRCSPKSGHDTVSWYQQALGQGPQFIFQYYEEEERQRGNFPDRFSGHQFPNYSSELNVNALLLGDSALYLCASSPGLEQETQYFGPGTRLLVL.

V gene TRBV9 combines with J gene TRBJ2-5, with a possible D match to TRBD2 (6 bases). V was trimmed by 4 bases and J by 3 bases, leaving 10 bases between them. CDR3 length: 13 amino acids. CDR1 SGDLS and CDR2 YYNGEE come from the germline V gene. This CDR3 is CASSSGGKETQYF. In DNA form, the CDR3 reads TGTGCCAGCAGCTCCGGGGGAAAAGAGACCCAGTACTTC.